Sequencing of this T cell receptor (beta chain) was carried out in a study of CD8 T cells in Susac syndrome. Study at large: There were Susac syndrome patients who were therapy-naive at blood draw, others on corticosteroids, and others on intravenous immunoglobulin alone.

Comments on this clonotype: Its specificity is not known.

About 0.45 to 1 ug RNA was reverse transcribed with random hexamers. TCRdb independently ran MiXCR on the immunoSEQ multiplex PCR reads; one entry per CDR3 protein. This sample has about 140,000 distinct CDR3 sequences, with just under 95% found just once. TEMRA cells underwent FACS enrichment and CD8+ and CD4+ T cells underwent negative isolation. Study outcomes and limitations: The study admitted that it had a relatively small number of individuals in its TCR sequencing and HLA analysis. Clonal expansion was absent from the CD4+ T cell repertoires in Susac syndrome.

Sequencing used CD4+ T cells from PBMCs. The clonotype originates from a human donor with Susac syndrome.

The CDR3 sequence is CSAQETGGATYEQYF. In nucleotides, the CDR3 is TGCAGCGCTCAAGAGACAGGGGGCGCGACGTACGAGCAGTACTTC. This chain links TRBV29-1 with TRBJ2-7; TRBD1 agrees at 10 bases. Germline CDR1 is SQVTM and CDR2 is ANQGSEA. The CDR3 sequence is 15 residues long. Losses at the gene ends were 7 bases for V and 4 bases for J; bases not matched to a gene: 13.